This TCR beta chain originates from a study of patients and donors after allogeneic stem cell transplantation. Each CDR3 protein is one row after TCRdb ran MiXCR on the RT-PCR reads. The table shows around 90,000 distinct CDR3 sequences, with roughly 48% occurring only once. What was sequenced was blood, either unsorted or a sorted T cell fraction (not recorded which). The receptor was derived from a human donor who was either an allogeneic HSCT recipient or a stem cell or donor lymphocyte infusion donor (not recorded which). It is not recorded whose cells these are; they may come from a transplant donor.

The CDR3, as DNA: TGTGCCAGCAGCTATCTCGGGCTTCGGGATGAGCAGTTCTTC. This encodes CASSYLGLRDEQFF. The rearrangement links TRBV11-2 to TRBJ2-1, with D unresolved. The germline V and J ends were trimmed by 4 bases and 8 bases, with 15 bases remaining between them. CDR3 length: 14 amino acids. From germline, CDR1 is SGHAT and CDR2 FQNNGV.